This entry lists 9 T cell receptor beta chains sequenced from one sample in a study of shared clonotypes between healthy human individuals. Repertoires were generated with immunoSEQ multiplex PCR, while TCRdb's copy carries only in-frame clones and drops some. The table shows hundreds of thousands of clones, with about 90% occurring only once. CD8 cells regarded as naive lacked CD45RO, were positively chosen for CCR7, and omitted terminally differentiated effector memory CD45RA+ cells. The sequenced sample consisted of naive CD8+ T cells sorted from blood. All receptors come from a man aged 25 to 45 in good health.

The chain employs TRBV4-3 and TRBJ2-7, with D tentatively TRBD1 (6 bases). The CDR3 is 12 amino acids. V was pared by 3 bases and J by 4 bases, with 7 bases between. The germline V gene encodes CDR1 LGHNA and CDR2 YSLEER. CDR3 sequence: CASSQTGYEQYF. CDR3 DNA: TGCGCCAGCAGCCAGACAGGTTACGAGCAGTACTTC.

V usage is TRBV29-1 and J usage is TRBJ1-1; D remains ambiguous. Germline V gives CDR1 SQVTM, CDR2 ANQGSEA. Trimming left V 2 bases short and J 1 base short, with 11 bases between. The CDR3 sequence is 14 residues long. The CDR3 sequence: CSVEYVAGNTEAFF. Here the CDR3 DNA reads TGCAGCGTTGAATATGTGGCCGGGAACACTGAAGCTTTCTTT.

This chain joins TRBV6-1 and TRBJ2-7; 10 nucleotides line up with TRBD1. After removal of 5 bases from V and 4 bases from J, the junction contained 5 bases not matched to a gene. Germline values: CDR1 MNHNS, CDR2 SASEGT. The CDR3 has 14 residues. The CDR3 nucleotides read TGTGCCAGCAGTAACGACAGGGGGCAGTACGAGCAGTACTTC. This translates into CASSNDRGQYEQYF.

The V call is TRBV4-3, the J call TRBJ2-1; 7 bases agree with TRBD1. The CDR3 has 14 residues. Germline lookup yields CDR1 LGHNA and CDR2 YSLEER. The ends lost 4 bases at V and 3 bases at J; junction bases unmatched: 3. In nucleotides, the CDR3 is TGCGCCAGCAGCCTCAGGGGGAACTACAATGAGCAGTTCTTC. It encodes CASSLRGNYNEQFF.

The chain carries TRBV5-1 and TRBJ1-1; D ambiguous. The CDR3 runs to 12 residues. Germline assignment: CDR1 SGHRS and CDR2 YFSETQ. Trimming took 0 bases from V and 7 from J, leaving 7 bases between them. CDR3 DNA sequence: TGCGCCAGCAGCTTGGGCCCAGGTGAAGCTTTCTTT. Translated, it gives CASSLGPGEAFF.

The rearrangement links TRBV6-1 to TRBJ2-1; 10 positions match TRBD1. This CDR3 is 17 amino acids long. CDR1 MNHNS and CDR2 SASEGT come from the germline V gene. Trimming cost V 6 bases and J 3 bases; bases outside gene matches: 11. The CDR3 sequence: CASSELQGDRGYNEQFF. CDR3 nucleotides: TGTGCCAGCAGCGAACTCCAAGGGGACAGGGGCTACAATGAGCAGTTCTTC.

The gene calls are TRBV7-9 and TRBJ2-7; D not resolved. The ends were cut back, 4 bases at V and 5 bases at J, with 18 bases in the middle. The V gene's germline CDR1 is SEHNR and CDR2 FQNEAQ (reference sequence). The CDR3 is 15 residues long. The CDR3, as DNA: TGTGCCAGCAGCTCACCCGAACTACAACTGAACGAGCAGTACTTC. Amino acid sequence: CASSSPELQLNEQYF.

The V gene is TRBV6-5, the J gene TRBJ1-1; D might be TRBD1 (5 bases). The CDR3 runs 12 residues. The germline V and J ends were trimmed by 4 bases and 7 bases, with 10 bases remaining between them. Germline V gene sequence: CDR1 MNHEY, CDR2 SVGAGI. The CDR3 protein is CASSLMGGEAFF. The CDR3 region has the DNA TGTGCCAGCAGTTTGATGGGGGGTGAAGCTTTCTTT.

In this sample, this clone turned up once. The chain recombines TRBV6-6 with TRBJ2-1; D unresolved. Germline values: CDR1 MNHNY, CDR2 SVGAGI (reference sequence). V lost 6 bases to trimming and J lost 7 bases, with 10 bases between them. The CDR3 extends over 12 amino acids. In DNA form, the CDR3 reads TGTGCCAGCAGCCCCGGCGGAAATGAGCAGTTCTTC. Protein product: CASSPGGNEQFF.